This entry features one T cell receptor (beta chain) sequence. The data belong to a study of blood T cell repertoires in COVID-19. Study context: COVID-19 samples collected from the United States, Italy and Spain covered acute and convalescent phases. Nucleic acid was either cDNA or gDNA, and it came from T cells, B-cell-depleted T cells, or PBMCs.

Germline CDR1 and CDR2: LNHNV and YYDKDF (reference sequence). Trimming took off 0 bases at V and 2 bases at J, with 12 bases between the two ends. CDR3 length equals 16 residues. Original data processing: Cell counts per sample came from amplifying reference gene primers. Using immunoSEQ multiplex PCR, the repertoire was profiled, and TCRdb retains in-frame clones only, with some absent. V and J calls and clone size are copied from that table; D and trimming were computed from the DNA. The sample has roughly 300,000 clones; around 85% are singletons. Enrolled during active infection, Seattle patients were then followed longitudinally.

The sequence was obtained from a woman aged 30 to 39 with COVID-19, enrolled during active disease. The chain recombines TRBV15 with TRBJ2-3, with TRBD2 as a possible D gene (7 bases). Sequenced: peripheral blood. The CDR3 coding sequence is TGTGCCACCAGCAGAGATCGGGGGGCGGTCACAGATACGCAGTATTTT. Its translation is CATSRDRGAVTDTQYF.